The 17 T cell receptor beta chains given below trace back to one sample, sequenced in a study of blood T cell repertoires in COVID-19. Measured with immunoSEQ multiplex PCR; TCRdb has only the in-frame clones, and not every one. The repertoire holds 11,000 to 15,000 clones, with 75% to 90% as singletons. Sequencing was performed on peripheral blood. Receptor source: a human donor in a cohort sampled during active COVID-19.

The chain employs TRBV5-6 and TRBJ2-7, with 11 positions matching TRBD1. The junction had 2 bases not matched to a gene; V was cut back by 0 bases and J by 3 bases. CDR3 length equals 15 residues. CDR1 is SGHDT, CDR2 YYEEEE, per germline. In DNA form, the CDR3 reads TGTGCCAGCAGCTTGGGTGGGACAGGGGGCTACGAGCAGTACTTC. It translates to CASSLGGTGGYEQYF.

This chain joins TRBV29-1 and TRBJ1-1, with D perhaps matching TRBD1 (6 bases). V shed 8 bases and J shed 5 bases, with 18 bases lying between them. The germline gives CDR1 SQVTM, CDR2 ANQGSEA. CDR3 length: 13 residues. The CDR3 sequence is CSIQQGRYTEAFF. The CDR3 DNA sequence: TGCAGCATACAACAGGGTCGTTATACTGAAGCTTTCTTT.

The chain combines TRBV18 with TRBJ1-5; TRBD1 matches 9 bases. Germline V lookup: CDR1 KGHSH, CDR2 LQKENI. The trim removed 4 bases at V and 5 bases at J, leaving 6 bases unmatched. The CDR3 consists of 15 residues. CDR3: CASSLTGGIDQPQHF. In DNA form, the CDR3 reads TGTGCCAGCTCACTGACAGGGGGAATCGATCAGCCCCAGCATTTT.

This rearrangement joins TRBV7-2 to TRBJ2-2; D not certain. V lost 1 base to trimming and J lost 9 bases, with 12 bases between them. The CDR3 extends over 14 amino acids. CDR1 and CDR2 (germline): SGHTA, FQGNSA. The CDR3 loop reads CASSLERSSRELFF. CDR3 in DNA: TGTGCCAGCAGCTTAGAGAGGAGTTCCCGGGAGCTGTTTTTT.

This chain links TRBV7-6 with TRBJ2-2, with 9 bases identical to TRBD2. Trimming removed 5 bases from V and 6 bases from J; junction bases left unmatched: 4. Per the germline V gene, CDR1 is SGHVS and CDR2 is FNYEAQ. CDR3 length: 14 amino acids. The CDR3 nucleotides are TGTGCCAGCAGCACTCGGACTAGCGCCGGGGAGCTGTTTTTT. This translates into CASSTRTSAGELFF.

In its sample, this clone was seen a few times. The CDR3 coding sequence is TGCGCCAGCCTGAAATCGACAGGGTCCACCGAGCAGTACTTC. Its protein product is CASLKSTGSTEQYF. The chain uses TRBV10-1 and TRBJ2-7; 7 bases fit TRBD1. This CDR3 contains 14 residues. Germline CDR1 reads WNHNN; CDR2 reads SYGVQD (reference sequence). With V trimmed by 8 bases and J by 6 bases, 13 bases remained unmatched.

The chain has TRBV19 and TRBJ2-1, with TRBD2 matching 8 bases. J gave up 7 bases and V 1 base, and 6 bases lay outside the gene matches. Germline assignment: CDR1 LNHDA and CDR2 SQIVND (reference sequence). The CDR3 covers 15 residues. This CDR3 is CASSIGGTRSNEQFF. The CDR3 DNA is TGTGCCAGTAGTATAGGGGGGACTAGATCTAATGAGCAGTTCTTC.

The V and J genes are TRBV7-8 and TRBJ2-7; 10 nucleotides match TRBD2. Trimming took 6 bases from V and 12 from J; bases not matched to a gene: 11. CDR3 size: 13 residues. CDR1 is SGHVS and CDR2 is FQNEAQ in the germline V gene. The CDR3 DNA follows: TGTGCCAGCAGTCGAGGAGCGGGAGGGCCCCGGTACTTC. Translating it yields CASSRGAGGPRYF. The complete variable domain, with remaining parts taken from reference TRBV7-8 and TRBJ2-7, reads GAGVSQSPRYKVAKRGQDVALRCDPISGHVSLFWYQQALGQGPEFLTYFQNEAQLDKSGLPSDRFFAERPEGSVSTLKIQRTQQEDSAVYLCASSRGAGGPRYFGPGTRLTVT.

The chain is built from TRBV18 and TRBJ2-1, with TRBD2 matching 7 bases. V lost 0 bases, J lost 8 bases, and 7 bases stayed unmatched. The CDR3 contains 15 residues. CDR1 is KGHSH and CDR2 is LQKENI in the germline V gene. CDR3 region: CASSPPGAAGDEQFF. The CDR3 nucleotides read TGTGCCAGCTCACCACCAGGGGCCGCGGGAGATGAGCAGTTCTTC.

The chain employs TRBV28 and TRBJ1-4, with unresolved D. CDR3 size: 12 residues. The germline V gene has CDR1 MDHEN and CDR2 SYDVKM. Trimming stripped 7 bases from V and 0 bases from J, with 3 bases between. This chain's CDR3 is CASTATNEKLFF. As DNA, the CDR3 is TGTGCCAGCACCGCAACTAATGAAAAACTGTTTTTT.

V gene TRBV18 combines with J gene TRBJ1-4, with D maybe TRBD1 (5 bases). This CDR3 spans 15 amino acids. Germline V lookup: CDR1 KGHSH, CDR2 LQKENI. The germline V and J ends were trimmed by 6 bases and 3 bases, with 14 bases remaining between them. Here the CDR3 reads CASSLQGSSNEKLFF. The DNA for the CDR3 is TGTGCCAGCTCTCTTCAGGGTTCTTCTAATGAAAAACTGTTTTTT.

The rearrangement links TRBV24-1 to TRBJ1-2; TRBD1 might be the D (6 bases). Germline loops: CDR1 KGHDR, CDR2 SFDVKD. V was trimmed by 4 bases and J by 0 bases, leaving 11 bases between them. The CDR3 sequence is 15 residues long. In DNA form, the CDR3 reads TGTGCCACCAGTGACGGACAGCCCGCTAACTATGGCTACACCTTC. It is translated as CATSDGQPANYGYTF.

The chain employs TRBV3-1 (or the pseudogene TRBV3-2) and TRBJ2-7; 9 bases align to TRBD1. The J segment lost 4 bases and the V segment lost 2 bases, leaving 6 bases of the junction unmatched. The germline CDR1 and CDR2 sequences are LGHDT and YNNKEL (reference sequence). This CDR3 is 15 amino acids long. The CDR3 spells CASSQMTGGSYEQYF. In DNA, the CDR3 is TGTGCCAGCAGCCAAATGACAGGGGGTTCGTACGAGCAGTACTTC.

The chain employs TRBV9 and TRBJ2-3; TRBD2 might be the D (5 bases). CDR3 size: 17 residues. V lost 0 bases and J lost 0, with 14 bases in between. The germline V gene has CDR1 SGDLS and CDR2 YYNGEE. The CDR3 protein is CASSVVSKGGSTDTQYF. Here the CDR3 DNA reads TGTGCCAGCAGCGTAGTGTCCAAGGGCGGGAGCACAGATACGCAGTATTTT.

The rearrangement uses TRBV19 and TRBJ2-1; 14 bases line up with TRBD2. The CDR3 sequence is 18 residues long. Germline V gives CDR1 LNHDA, CDR2 SQIVND (reference sequence). V shed 4 bases, J shed 4 bases, and the junction held 9 bases outside the gene matches. The CDR3 protein is CASSTPTSGGAGYNEQFF. CDR3 in DNA: TGTGCCAGTAGTACCCCGACTAGCGGGGGGGCTGGGTACAATGAGCAGTTCTTC.

V gene TRBV7-9 combines with J gene TRBJ2-3; 7 nucleotides agree with TRBD1. Trimming removed 5 bases from V and 2 bases from J; junction bases left unmatched: 4. The germline gives CDR1 SEHNR, CDR2 FQNEAQ (reference sequence). The CDR3 sequence is 14 residues long. The CDR3 sequence: CASSPGGDTDTQYF. The CDR3 nucleotides are TGTGCCAGCAGCCCAGGGGGTGACACAGATACGCAGTATTTT.

The chain joins TRBV9 to TRBJ2-5; 12 positions agree with TRBD2. Germline CDR1 SGDLS, CDR2 YYNGEE. V lost 2 bases, J lost 2 bases, and 1 base stayed unmatched. The CDR3 sequence is 15 residues long. CDR3 DNA: TGTGCCAGCAGCGTCGGGACTAGCGGGCAAGAGACCCAGTACTTC. Translated: CASSVGTSGQETQYF.